The next 15 T cell receptor beta chains were all read from a single sample in a study of blood T cell repertoires in COVID-19 (TCRdb year 2020). The method was the immunoSEQ multiplex PCR assay. The table comes from immuneACCESS by way of TCRdb, which keeps in-frame sequences with V and J called. Part of the clones is missing from these tables; in studies checked, under half for an unresolved V gene and the rest for unknown reasons. A total of about 60,000 clones appear in this sample, 78% of them only once. The top ten hold about 25% of the sample. Source material: peripheral blood. The receptors were sampled from a human donor in a cohort sampled during active COVID-19.

This chain uses TRBV2 with TRBJ1-5; the D is unclear. CDR1 SNHLY and CDR2 FYNNEI come from the germline V gene. V lost 2 bases and J 6 bases, leaving 11 bases between the germline ends. This CDR3 is built from 14 residues. The DNA for the CDR3 is TGTGCCAGCAGTGAATTACAGAACAGTCAGCCCCAGCATTTT. This translates into CASSELQNSQPQHF.

V and J are TRBV3-1 (or the pseudogene TRBV3-2) and TRBJ2-1; the D is unclear. This CDR3 contains 17 residues. Germline CDR1 reads LGHDT; CDR2 reads YNNKEL (reference sequence). V was pared by 0 bases and J by 0 bases, with 12 bases between. The CDR3 nucleotides are TGTGCCAGCAGCCAAGATAACGGAAGGAGCTCCTACAATGAGCAGTTCTTC. It is translated as CASSQDNGRSSYNEQFF.

The V and J genes are TRBV19 and TRBJ1-1; the D gene is possibly TRBD1 (5 bases). The CDR3 has 14 residues. Germline CDR1 is LNHDA and CDR2 is SQIVND (reference sequence). CDR3 amino acids: CASAVNRLNTEAFF. CDR3 in DNA: TGTGCAAGTGCAGTTAACAGGTTGAACACTGAAGCTTTCTTT.

This clone was seen only once. J is TRBJ2-2 and V is TRBV14; no clear D gene. The CDR3 runs to 15 residues. Between the trimmed V and J ends, which lost 2 bases and 1 base, there was a span of 8 bases. Germline assignment: CDR1 SGHDN and CDR2 FVKESK. DNA for the CDR3: TGTGCCAGCAGCCAACAGGTCTTGAACACCGGGGAGCTGTTTTTT. Translation: CASSQQVLNTGELFF. The complete variable domain, with remaining parts taken from reference TRBV14 and TRBJ2-2, reads EAGVTQFPSHSVIEKGQTVTLRCDPISGHDNLYWYRRVMGKEIKFLLHFVKESKQDESGMPNNRFLAERTGGTYSTLKVQPAELEDSGVYFCASSQQVLNTGELFFGEGSRLTVL.

This clone was detected only once. The CDR3 here is CASTETSGGLTDTQYF. DNA of the CDR3: TGTGCCAGTACCGAAACTAGCGGGGGCCTCACAGATACGCAGTATTTT. The chain employs TRBV19 and TRBJ2-3, with 11 bases aligning to TRBD2. Germline CDR1 reads LNHDA; CDR2 reads SQIVND (reference sequence). Trimming took 7 bases from V and 2 from J; bases not matched to a gene: 8. This CDR3 comprises 16 residues.

The chain combines TRBV30 with TRBJ2-6, with a weak D call TRBD2 (5 bases). Trimming removed 2 bases at V and 4 bases at J, with 9 bases between. CDR3 length equals 14 residues. Germline CDR1 reads GTSNPN; CDR2 reads SVGIG (reference sequence). The CDR3: CAWSRGPGANVLTF. In DNA form, the CDR3 reads TGTGCCTGGAGTAGAGGGCCCGGGGCCAACGTCCTGACTTTC.

The chain is built from TRBV4-2 and TRBJ2-1; 10 bases agree with TRBD2. From germline, CDR1 is LGHNA and CDR2 YNFKEQ. There are 16 residues in the CDR3. The ends lost 2 bases at V and 7 bases at J; junction bases unmatched: 8. This CDR3 reads CASSQLSGRAANEQFF. CDR3 DNA sequence: TGTGCCAGCAGCCAATTGAGCGGGAGGGCCGCAAATGAGCAGTTCTTC.

This clone was found once. Different DNA sequences within this sample yield the same CDR3. The chain employs TRBV10-2 and TRBJ1-1, with D tentatively TRBD1 (6 bases). There are 12 residues in the CDR3. Germline V gene data show CDR1 as WSHSY and CDR2 as SAAADI. V shed 6 bases and J shed 2 bases, with 7 bases lying between them. CDR3 bases: TGCGCCAGCAGGACAGGAAACACTGAAGCTTTCTTT. Its protein is CASRTGNTEAFF.

The V and J genes are TRBV28 and TRBJ2-6, with TRBD1 matching 8 bases. V trimming: 5 bases; J trimming: 1 base; junction bases outside the gene matches: 1. From germline, CDR1 is MDHEN and CDR2 SYDVKM. CDR3 length: 15 residues. The CDR3 here is CASSRQGSGANVLTF. The CDR3 coding sequence is TGTGCCAGCAGTCGACAGGGGTCTGGGGCCAACGTCCTGACTTTC.

This chain uses TRBV4-1 with TRBJ1-2; TRBD1 agrees at 11 bases. Germline CDR1 is MGHRA and CDR2 is YSYEKL. The V and J ends lost 3 bases and 6 bases, in that order; junction bases with no gene match: 9. The CDR3 loop spans 16 amino acids. CDR3 nucleotides: TGCGCCAGCAGCCATGGACAGGGGGCGAGGGAAGATGGCTACACCTTC. Translating it yields CASSHGQGAREDGYTF.

This clone was seen more than once but under ten times. V is TRBV5-1 and J is TRBJ1-1; D gene unclear. Trimming cost V 5 bases and J 0 bases, with 8 bases left between them. CDR3 length: 13 amino acids. Germline V gene lookup returns CDR1 SGHRS and CDR2 YFSETQ. In DNA form, the CDR3 reads TGCGCCAGCAGTCAGATGTTGAACACTGAAGCTTTCTTT. Its protein is CASSQMLNTEAFF.

The CDR3 coding sequence is TGTGCCAGTAGCGCTGCCCTAGCGACGGCCTACAATGAGCAGTTCTTC. Protein product: CASSAALATAYNEQFF. The V gene is TRBV19, the J gene TRBJ2-1, with D maybe TRBD2 (6 bases). The CDR3 consists of 16 residues. V lost 6 bases, J lost 2 bases, and 17 bases lay in between. Germline CDR1 is LNHDA and CDR2 is SQIVND (reference sequence).

About this clone itself: The junction does not match germline at one end; this may be a read error. The rearrangement links TRBV7-9 to TRBJ2-2; D is perhaps TRBD2 (5 bases). This CDR3 region has 15 residues. Germline loops: CDR1 SEHNR, CDR2 FQNEAQ (reference sequence). The CDR3 is CASLFLGPRHRGAVF. DNA for the CDR3: TGTGCCAGTCTGTTCTTGGGCCCCCGGCACCGGGGAGCTGTTTTT.

This rearrangement joins TRBV6-2 or TRBV6-3 to TRBJ2-7, with a weak D call TRBD1 (5 bases). Germline loops: CDR1 MNHEY, CDR2 SVGEGT. The CDR3 consists of 15 residues. The germline V and J ends were trimmed by 5 bases and 5 bases, with 19 bases remaining between them. Written as DNA, the CDR3 is TGTGCCAGCAGTCCCCTCCGCGCAGGGATCGACGAGCAGTACTTC. Amino acids: CASSPLRAGIDEQYF.

The J gene is TRBJ1-4, the V gene TRBV4-2, with D possibly matching TRBD1 (6 bases). Germline assignment: CDR1 LGHNA and CDR2 YNFKEQ. Trimming took 1 base from V and 0 from J, leaving 6 bases between them. The length of the CDR3 is 15 residues. CDR3 sequence (DNA): TGTGCCAGCAGCCAAGGGACAGCAACTAATGAAAAACTGTTTTTT. As protein: CASSQGTATNEKLFF.